This T cell receptor (beta chain) is drawn from a study of shared clonotypes between healthy human individuals (dated by TCRdb to about 2020). Describing the broader study: The cohort included three men and a couple of women between 18 and 49 years of age. Per donor, three plates each were used for CD4 naive and CD4 memory, two for CD8 naive, and one for CD8 memory. Blood TCR repertoires of about five healthy adults were deeply sequenced to estimate repertoire size and the extent of clonotype sharing between individuals. To increase sequencing depth and limit assay-specific biases, different laboratories used diverse techniques to prepare libraries and sequence TCR repertoires. Leukapheresis yielded between about 0.94 and 10 billion PBMCs per donor. Summary of the overall study and its limitations: The small number of donors limited the genetic and exposure-history diversity represented. When several donors were compared, the shared fraction of clonotypes was around 5% for naive CD4, roughly 3.3% for naive CD8, 2.3% for memory CD4, and around 0.37% for memory CD8. Rarefaction of sorted-subset datasets indicated incomplete sequencing despite the large sequencing depth. Sampling was restricted to blood, and TCR repertoires in tissue are likely to differ from TCR repertoires in blood. Higher generation probabilities were observed for clonotypes shared by all four sorted-subset donors than for non-shared clonotypes. Pairwise subsampling indicated that sequencing depth was expected to affect the degree of clonotype sharing among donors. Estimated clonotype richness was generally larger for naive than for memory subsets.

This clone was counted once. Its antigen remains unidentified. No much larger clone is present one base from it, and per-base qualities are unavailable. Donors were healthy HIV-negative adults with no recently reported acute infections or vaccinations. Every donor was a Caucasian adult living in Nashville, Tennessee, USA. CD4+ T cells were enriched by magnetic negative selection; naive cells were then positively selected on CD45RA, and the negative fraction formed the memory subset. Blood was collected by leukapheresis, and PBMCs were isolated by Ficoll-Histopaque density gradient centrifugation and then cryopreserved in liquid nitrogen vapor phase. Analytical flow cytometry was used to check the purity and quantity of every magnetically sorted T cell population. Each sorted fraction had its genomic DNA isolated and then quantified by UV absorbance on a Nanodrop 2000c. Using the deep immunoSEQ assay, multiplex PCR amplified TCR CDR3 regions from genomic DNA. Genomic DNA extracted from each cell subset was distributed evenly over all wells of several immunoSEQ 96-well plates, and each plate served as one replicate. For sorted subsets, around 200 ng genomic DNA, equal to 25,000 to 35,000 T cell genomes, was loaded into each replicate PCR. Purified libraries were measured with a Qubit 3.0 fluorometer, size-checked on a Bioanalyzer 2100, and measured again with the KAPA Library Quantification kit. Every immunoSEQ 96-well plate was sequenced on a dedicated single-read 150-cycle Illumina NextSeq 550 flow cell. The paper's processing steps were these. Because the immunoSEQ output included only junctional sequences and no quality scores, the filtering could not be the same as the filtering used for full-length reads. To assign V/J genes and CDR3, sequences were annotated against IMGT germline references using PyIR, a Python wrapper for IgBLAST v1.9. Reads were removed for weak V/J assignments (E-value above 1e-6), missing CDR3, stop codons, out-of-frame junctions, or ambiguous translated residues. A V3J clonotype was defined by an identical inferred V gene, J gene, and CDR3 amino acid sequence. Percentage overlap between repertoires was computed as shared unique clonotypes divided by the size of the smaller repertoire. RTK rarefaction, the Chao1 estimator, and Recon v2.1 estimates of unobserved clonotypes were used to assess repertoire richness. Generation probabilities were computed with OLGA for all TCRbeta clonotypes obtained by the gDNA method from several donors. This is the immuneACCESS table as TCRdb keeps it, with only in-frame sequences that have V and J called. A part of the clones is gone; compared with another copy, unresolved V genes explain less than half, and the rest is unexplained. V, J and clone size derive from that table, while D and trimming were established from the DNA sequence. For this sample there are about 2.4 million clones; over 85% appear just once. The top ten constitute 0.36% of the sample.

This TCR came from a man aged 18 to 29 in good health. Some clones in this sample may be carry-over from other donors' samples. Sequencing input: naive CD4+ T cells from PBMCs. Per the publication, the cell subset or site label means: CD45RA+ positively selected.

The CDR3 amino acid sequence is: CASTESRGLRNTEAFF. In nucleotides, the sequence is TGTGCCAGCACCGAGAGCAGGGGGCTTAGGAACACTGAAGCTTTCTTT. The chain uses TRBV7-9 and TRBJ1-1; 8 bases in the middle match TRBD1. CDR1 and CDR2, per the germline V gene (reference sequence), are SEHNR and FQNEAQ. The CDR3, from cysteine to phenylalanine, totals 16 residues. Only the CDR3 portion is preserved as DNA: 48 bases, with reading frame beginning at the first base. Trimming accounts for 7 bases at V and 1 base at J, while the number of junction bases matched to no gene is 11.